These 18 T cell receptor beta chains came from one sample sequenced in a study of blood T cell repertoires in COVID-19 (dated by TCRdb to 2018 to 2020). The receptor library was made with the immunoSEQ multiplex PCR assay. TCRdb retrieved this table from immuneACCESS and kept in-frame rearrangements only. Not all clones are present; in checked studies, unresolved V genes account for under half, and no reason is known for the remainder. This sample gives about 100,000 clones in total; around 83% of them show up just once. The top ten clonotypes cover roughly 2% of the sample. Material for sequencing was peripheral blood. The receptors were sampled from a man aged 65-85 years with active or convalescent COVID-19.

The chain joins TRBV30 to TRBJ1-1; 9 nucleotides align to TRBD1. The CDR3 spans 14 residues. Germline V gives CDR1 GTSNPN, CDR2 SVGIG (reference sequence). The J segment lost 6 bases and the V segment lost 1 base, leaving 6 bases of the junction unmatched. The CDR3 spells CAWSGYRGPPEAFF. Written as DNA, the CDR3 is TGTGCCTGGAGTGGATACAGGGGGCCCCCTGAAGCTTTCTTT.

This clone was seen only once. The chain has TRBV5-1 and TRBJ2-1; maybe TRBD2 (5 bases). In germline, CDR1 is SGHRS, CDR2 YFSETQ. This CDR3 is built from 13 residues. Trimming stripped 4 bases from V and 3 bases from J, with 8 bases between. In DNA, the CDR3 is TGCGCCAGCAGCCGAGGGAGCTACAATGAGCAGTTCTTC. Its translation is CASSRGSYNEQFF.

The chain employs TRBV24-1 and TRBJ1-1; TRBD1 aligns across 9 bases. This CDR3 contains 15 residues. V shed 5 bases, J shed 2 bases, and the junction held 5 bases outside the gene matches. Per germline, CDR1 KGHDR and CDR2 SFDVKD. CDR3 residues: CATSVGGQGNTEAFF. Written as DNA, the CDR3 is TGTGCCACCAGTGTAGGGGGACAGGGAAACACTGAAGCTTTCTTT.

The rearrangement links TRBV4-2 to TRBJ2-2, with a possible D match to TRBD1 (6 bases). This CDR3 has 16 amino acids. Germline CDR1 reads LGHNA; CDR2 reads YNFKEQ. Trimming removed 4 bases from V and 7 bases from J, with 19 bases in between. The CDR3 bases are TGTGCCAGCAGCCTCGGGACACAGGGACGAGTCGGGGAGCTGTTTTTT. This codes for CASSLGTQGRVGELFF.

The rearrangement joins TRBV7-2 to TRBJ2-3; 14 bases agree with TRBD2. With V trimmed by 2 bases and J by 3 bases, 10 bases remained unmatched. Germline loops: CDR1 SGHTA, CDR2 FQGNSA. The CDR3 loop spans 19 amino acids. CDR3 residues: CASSLTGTSGGALTDTQYF. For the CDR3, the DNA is TGTGCCAGCAGCTTAACCGGGACTAGCGGGGGAGCATTAACAGATACGCAGTATTTT.

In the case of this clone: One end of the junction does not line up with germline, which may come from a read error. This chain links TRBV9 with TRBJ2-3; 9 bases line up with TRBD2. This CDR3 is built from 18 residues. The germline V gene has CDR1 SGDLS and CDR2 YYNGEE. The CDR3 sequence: CARSASRGGGAYTDTQYF. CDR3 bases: TGTGCCCGCAGCGCGAGCCGGGGCGGGGGGGCCTACACAGATACGCAGTATTTT.

The CDR3 spells CASSQGGSVKDTQYF. As DNA, the CDR3 is TGTGCCAGCAGCCAAGGAGGTAGCGTAAAAGATACGCAGTATTTT. The chain carries TRBV3-1 (or the pseudogene TRBV3-2) and TRBJ2-3, with D tentatively TRBD2 (5 bases). V was shortened by 1 base and J by 5 bases, with 13 bases between the two germline ends. Germline loops: CDR1 LGHDT, CDR2 YNNKEL (reference sequence). This CDR3 has 15 residues.

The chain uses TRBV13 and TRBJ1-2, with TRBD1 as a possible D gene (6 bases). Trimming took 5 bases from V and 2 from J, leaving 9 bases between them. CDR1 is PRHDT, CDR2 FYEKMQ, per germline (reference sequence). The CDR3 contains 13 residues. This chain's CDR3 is CASSGGQNYGYTF. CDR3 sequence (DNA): TGTGCCAGCAGCGGGGGACAAAACTATGGCTACACCTTC.

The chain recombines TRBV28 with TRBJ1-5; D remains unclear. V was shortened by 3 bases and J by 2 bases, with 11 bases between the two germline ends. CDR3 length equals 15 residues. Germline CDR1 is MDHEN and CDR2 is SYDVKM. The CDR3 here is CASSFSPQGNQPQHF. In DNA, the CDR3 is TGTGCCAGCAGTTTTTCCCCCCAGGGCAATCAGCCCCAGCATTTT.

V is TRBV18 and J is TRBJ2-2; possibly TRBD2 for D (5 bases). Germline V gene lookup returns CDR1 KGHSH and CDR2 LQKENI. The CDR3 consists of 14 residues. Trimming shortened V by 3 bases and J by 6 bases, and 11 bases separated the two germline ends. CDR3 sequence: CASSPLSDSGELFF. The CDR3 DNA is TGTGCCAGCTCACCCCTTAGCGACTCCGGGGAGCTGTTTTTT.

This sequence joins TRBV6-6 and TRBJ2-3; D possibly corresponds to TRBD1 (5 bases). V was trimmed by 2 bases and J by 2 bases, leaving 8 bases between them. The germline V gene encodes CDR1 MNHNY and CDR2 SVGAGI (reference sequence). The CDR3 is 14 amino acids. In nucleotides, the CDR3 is TGTGCCAGCAGTTACCCAGGGAACACAGATACGCAGTATTTT. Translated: CASSYPGNTDTQYF.

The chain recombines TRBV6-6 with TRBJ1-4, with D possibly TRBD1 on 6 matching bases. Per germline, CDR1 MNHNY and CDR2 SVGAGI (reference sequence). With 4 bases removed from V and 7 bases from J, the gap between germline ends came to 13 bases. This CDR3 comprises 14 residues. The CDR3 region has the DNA TGTGCCAGCAGTTCAGGGGTTATGACTGAAAAACTGTTTTTT. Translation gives CASSSGVMTEKLFF.

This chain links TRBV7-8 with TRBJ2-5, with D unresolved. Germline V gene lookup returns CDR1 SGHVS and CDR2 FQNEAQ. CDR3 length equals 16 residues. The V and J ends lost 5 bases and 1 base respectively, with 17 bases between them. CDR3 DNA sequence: TGTGCCAGCAGCCCCCCCGGGTCCTATCCCCAAGAGACCCAGTACTTC. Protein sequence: CASSPPGSYPQETQYF.

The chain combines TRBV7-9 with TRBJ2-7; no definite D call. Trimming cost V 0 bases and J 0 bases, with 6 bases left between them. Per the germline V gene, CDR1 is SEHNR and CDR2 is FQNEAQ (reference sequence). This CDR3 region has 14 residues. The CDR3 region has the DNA TGTGCCAGCAGCTTAGCGCAGGCCTCCTACGAGCAGTACTTC. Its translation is CASSLAQASYEQYF.

The DNA of the CDR3 is TGTGCCAGCAGCTTTTCAGGGAGGTACTACGAGCAGTACTTC. This sequence encodes CASSFSGRYYEQYF. The chain uses TRBV7-8 and TRBJ2-7; a weak D match, TRBD2 (6 bases). Trimming removed 3 bases from V and 3 bases from J, with 12 bases in between. The CDR3 covers 14 residues. CDR1 and CDR2 from the germline V gene are SGHVS and FQNEAQ. Complete variable domain (other parts from reference TRBV7-8 and TRBJ2-7): GAGVSQSPRYKVAKRGQDVALRCDPISGHVSLFWYQQALGQGPEFLTYFQNEAQLDKSGLPSDRFFAERPEGSVSTLKIQRTQQEDSAVYLCASSFSGRYYEQYFGPGTRLTVT.

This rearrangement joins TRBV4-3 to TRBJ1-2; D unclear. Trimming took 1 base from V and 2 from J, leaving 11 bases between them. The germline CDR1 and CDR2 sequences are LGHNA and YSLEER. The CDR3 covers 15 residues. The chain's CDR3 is CASSQGAGNNYGYTF. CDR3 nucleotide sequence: TGCGCCAGCAGCCAAGGGGCAGGAAACAACTATGGCTACACCTTC.

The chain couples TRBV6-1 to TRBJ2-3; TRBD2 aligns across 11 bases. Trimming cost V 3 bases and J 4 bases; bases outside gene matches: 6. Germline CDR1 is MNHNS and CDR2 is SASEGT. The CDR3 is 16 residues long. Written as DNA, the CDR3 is TGTGCCAGCAGTGATCGTACTAGCGGGGGTGCAGATACGCAGTATTTT. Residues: CASSDRTSGGADTQYF.

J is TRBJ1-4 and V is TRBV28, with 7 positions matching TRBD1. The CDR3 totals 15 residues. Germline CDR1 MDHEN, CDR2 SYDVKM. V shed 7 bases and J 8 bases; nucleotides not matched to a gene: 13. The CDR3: CASTLPGQSHEKLFF. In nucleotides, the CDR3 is TGTGCCAGCACCTTACCGGGACAGTCTCACGAAAAACTGTTTTTT.